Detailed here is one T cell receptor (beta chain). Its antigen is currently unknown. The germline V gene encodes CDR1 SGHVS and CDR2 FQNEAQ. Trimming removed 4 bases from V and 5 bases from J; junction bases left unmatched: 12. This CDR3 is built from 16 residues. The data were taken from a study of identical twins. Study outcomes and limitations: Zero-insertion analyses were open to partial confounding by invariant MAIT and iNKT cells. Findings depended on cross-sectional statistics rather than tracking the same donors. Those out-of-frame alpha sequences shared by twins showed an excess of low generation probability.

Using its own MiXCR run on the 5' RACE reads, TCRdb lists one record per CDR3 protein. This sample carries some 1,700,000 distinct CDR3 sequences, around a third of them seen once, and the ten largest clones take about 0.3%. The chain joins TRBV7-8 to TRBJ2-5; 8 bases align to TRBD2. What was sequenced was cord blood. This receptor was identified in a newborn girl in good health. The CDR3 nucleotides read TGTGCCAGCAGCTCCAAGCGACTAGCGCTAAGGGAGACCCAGTACTTC. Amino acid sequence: CASSSKRLALRETQYF.